These 6 T cell receptor beta chains were sequenced from one sample in a study of identical twins. Via MiXCR, TCRdb re-called the 5' RACE reads, giving one row per CDR3 protein. The sample has 200,000 to 250,000 distinct CDR3 sequences, over 5.5% seen once. These data were also filed under a second study, of T cells expressing NK-cell markers.

The sequencing sample was made of CD8+ T cells sorted from blood. The receptors come from a woman aged 18 to 35 in good health.

This clonotype was detected many times. The chain combines TRBV12-3 or TRBV12-4 with TRBJ2-5; D remains unclear. The CDR3 is made up of 14 amino acids. V was trimmed by 6 bases and J by 1 base, leaving 12 bases between them. This chain's CDR3 is CASRPQSRQETQYF. CDR3 sequence (DNA): TGTGCCAGCAGGCCCCAGTCTCGCCAAGAGACCCAGTACTTC.

Only a few counts were recorded for this clonotype. The chain couples TRBV5-5 to TRBJ2-7, with 7 positions matching TRBD1. CDR3 length equals 15 residues. V was pared by 4 bases and J by 1 base, with 8 bases of the junction left unmatched. Germline values: CDR1 SGHKS, CDR2 YYEKEE (reference sequence). The CDR3, as DNA: TGTGCCAGCAGCATACTGACAGGGTCGTCCTACGAGCAGTACTTC. Amino acid sequence: CASSILTGSSYEQYF.

This clonotype was observed a handful of times. The V gene is TRBV10-3, the J gene TRBJ2-6; D remains unclear. Germline CDR1 ENHRY, CDR2 SYGVKD. Trimming removed 2 bases at V and 0 bases at J, with 8 bases between. This CDR3 is 16 amino acids long. CDR3 nucleotides: TGTGCCATCAGTGAGGCGACACGCTCTGGGGCCAACGTCCTGACTTTC. Protein product: CAISEATRSGANVLTF.

V and J are TRBV5-1 and TRBJ2-7, with D uncertain. Trimming cost V 8 bases and J 2 bases, with 14 bases left between them. From germline, CDR1 is SGHRS and CDR2 YFSETQ. The CDR3 loop spans 13 amino acids. The CDR3 loop reads CASTPSWTYEQYF. CDR3 nucleotides: TGCGCCAGTACCCCCAGCTGGACCTACGAGCAGTACTTC.

The chain recombines TRBV2 with TRBJ2-4; 9 nucleotides agree with TRBD2. This CDR3 has 16 residues. Germline CDR1 is SNHLY and CDR2 is FYNNEI. Trimming cost V 6 bases and J 3 bases; bases outside gene matches: 9. This CDR3 is CASRSASGVGKNIQYF. CDR3 nucleotide sequence: TGTGCCAGCAGGTCTGCTAGCGGGGTAGGCAAAAACATTCAGTACTTC.

This clonotype was seen only a few times. This sequence joins TRBV6-1 and TRBJ2-1, with 14 nucleotides matching TRBD2. CDR1 is MNHNS and CDR2 is SASEGT in the germline V gene. CDR3 length: 20 residues. V gave up 4 bases and J gave up 8 bases; unmatched junction bases: 19. CDR3 in DNA: TGTGCCAGCAGTGGATTCTCAGGACTAGCGGGGGGAGCGAGATTGGATGAGCAGTTCTTC. It is translated as CASSGFSGLAGGARLDEQFF.